The 12 T cell receptor beta chains below were found in one sample sequenced in a study of T-cell memory formation after mild COVID-19. TCRdb passed the 5' RACE reads through MiXCR, listing each CDR3 protein once. The sample consists of 400,000 or so distinct CDR3 sequences, 15% to 20% of them appearing once. The material sequenced was PBMCs or a T cell subset sorted from them (not recorded which). These receptors were taken from an adult woman who had mild COVID-19 (a few samples of this study predate the infection). Cell type and time point are not known.

The V call is TRBV12-3 or TRBV12-4, the J call TRBJ2-5, with D perhaps being TRBD1 or TRBD2 (5 bases each). V was clipped by 3 bases and J by 5 bases, with 16 bases between them. This CDR3 region has 15 residues. The CDR3 here is CASSLGVAGRETQYF. DNA of the CDR3: TGTGCCAGCAGTTTGGGGGTGGCCGGGCGGGAGACCCAGTACTTC.

The chain employs TRBV24-1 and TRBJ2-3; 10 bases fit TRBD1. The CDR3 is made up of 15 amino acids. With 7 bases clipped from V and 3 bases from J, the junction kept 6 bases outside the gene matches. The germline V gene has CDR1 KGHDR and CDR2 SFDVKD. This chain's CDR3 is CATSHDRGPTDTQYF. The DNA for the CDR3 is TGTGCCACCAGCCACGACAGGGGGCCTACAGATACGCAGTATTTT.

This clonotype was seen repeatedly, ten times or more. The chain links TRBV30 to TRBJ2-7, with TRBD1 identical over 8 bases. The CDR3 length is 15 residues. In germline, CDR1 is GTSNPN, CDR2 SVGIG (reference sequence). V lost 3 bases, J lost 6 bases, and 13 bases stayed unmatched. The CDR3 sequence is CAWSSGGQISGEQYF. Here the CDR3 DNA reads TGTGCCTGGAGCTCAGGGGGCCAAATATCGGGCGAGCAGTACTTC.

V gene TRBV24-1 combines with J gene TRBJ1-2, with 8 positions matching TRBD1. The CDR3 spans 14 residues. V shed 4 bases, J shed 7 bases, and the junction held 7 bases outside the gene matches. Germline CDR1 and CDR2: KGHDR and SFDVKD. CDR3 loop: CATSELDREGGYTF. The CDR3 DNA reads as TGTGCCACCAGTGAATTGGACAGGGAGGGTGGCTACACCTTC.

The chain's CDR3 is CATSGSNYGYTF. The CDR3 DNA is TGTGCCACCAGTGGAAGCAACTATGGCTACACCTTC. The V gene is TRBV24-1, the J gene TRBJ1-2; D call uncertain. With 5 bases removed from V and 2 bases from J, the gap between germline ends came to 5 bases. The CDR3 sequence is 12 residues long. CDR1 and CDR2 from the germline V gene are KGHDR and SFDVKD.

This clonotype was seen only a few times. The chain carries TRBV4-3 and TRBJ2-7, with a weak D call TRBD1 (5 bases). This CDR3 is built from 15 residues. Trimming removed 0 bases at V and 5 bases at J, with 14 bases between. Germline CDR1 is LGHNA and CDR2 is YSLEER. The CDR3 DNA sequence: TGCGCCAGCAGCCAAGACCTTGGGGCCAGCAACGAGCAGTACTTC. Translation: CASSQDLGASNEQYF.

The rearrangement joins TRBV7-9 to TRBJ2-5; D tentatively reads TRBD1 or TRBD2 (6 bases each). The germline V gene has CDR1 SEHNR and CDR2 FQNEAQ (reference sequence). V lost 0 bases and J 2 bases, leaving 16 bases between the germline ends. The CDR3 runs 17 residues. CDR3 DNA sequence: TGTGCCAGCAGCTTAGCCCAGTGGGGGGCCGCACAAGAGACCCAGTACTTC. It encodes CASSLAQWGAAQETQYF.

This clonotype occurred a few times. This chain links TRBV11-3 with TRBJ2-4, with D possibly matching TRBD2 (6 bases). V shed 5 bases and J shed 5 bases, with 13 bases lying between them. This CDR3 region has 14 residues. From germline, CDR1 is SGHNT and CDR2 YENEEA. For the CDR3, the DNA is TGTGCCAGCAGCAACCGGGCTAGCGAAAACATTCAGTACTTC. Translating it yields CASSNRASENIQYF.

In its sample, this clonotype was seen a few times. The chain carries TRBV12-3 or TRBV12-4 and TRBJ2-5, with D possibly matching TRBD1 (6 bases). The length of the CDR3 is 15 residues. Trimming stripped 4 bases from V and 4 bases from J, with 16 bases between. The CDR3 sequence: CASSWTEKTGETQYF. Here the CDR3 DNA reads TGTGCCAGCAGTTGGACAGAGAAAACCGGAGAGACCCAGTACTTC.

The V and J genes are TRBV20-1 and TRBJ1-1; D is ambiguous. The CDR3 has 11 amino acids. Trimming removed 7 bases from V and 1 base from J, with 7 bases in between. Germline CDR1 is DFQATT and CDR2 is SNEGSKA (reference sequence). The CDR3 here is CSGRWNTEAFF. The CDR3 DNA reads TGCAGTGGCAGGTGGAACACTGAAGCTTTCTTT.

This chain connects TRBV6-5 to TRBJ1-3, with 9 bases fitting TRBD1. The V segment lost 0 bases and the J segment 2 bases; nucleotides outside the gene matches: 5. Per germline, CDR1 MNHEY and CDR2 SVGAGI. CDR3 length: 17 residues. Written as DNA, the CDR3 is TGTGCCAGCAGTTACTCGGTACAGGGGGCGCCTGGAAACACCATATATTTT. Translating it yields CASSYSVQGAPGNTIYF.

In this sample, this clonotype turned up many times. This rearrangement joins TRBV11-2 to TRBJ2-1, with 7 bases aligning to TRBD2. J was trimmed by 2 bases and V by 7 bases; bases with no gene match: 20. This CDR3 contains 19 residues. Germline lookup yields CDR1 SGHAT and CDR2 FQNNGV. The chain's CDR3 is CASNSFGGGRKTPYNEQFF. The CDR3 region has the DNA TGTGCCAGCAACTCCTTTGGCGGCGGGAGAAAAACGCCCTACAATGAGCAGTTCTTC.